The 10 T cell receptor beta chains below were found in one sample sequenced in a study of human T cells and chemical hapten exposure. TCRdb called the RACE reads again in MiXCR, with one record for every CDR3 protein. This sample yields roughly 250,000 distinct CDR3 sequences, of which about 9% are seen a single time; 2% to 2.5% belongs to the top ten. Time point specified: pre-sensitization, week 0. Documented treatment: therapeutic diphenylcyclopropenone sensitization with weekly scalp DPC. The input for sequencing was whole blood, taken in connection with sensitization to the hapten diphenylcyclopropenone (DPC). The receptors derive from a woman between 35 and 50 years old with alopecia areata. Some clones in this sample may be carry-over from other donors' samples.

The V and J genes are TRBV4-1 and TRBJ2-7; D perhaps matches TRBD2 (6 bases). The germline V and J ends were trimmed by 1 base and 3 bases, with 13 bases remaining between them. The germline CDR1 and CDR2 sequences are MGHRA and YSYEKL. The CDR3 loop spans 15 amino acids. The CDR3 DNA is TGCGCCAGCAGCCAAGTGGCGGGAAGCCTCTACGAGCAGTACTTC. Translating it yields CASSQVAGSLYEQYF.

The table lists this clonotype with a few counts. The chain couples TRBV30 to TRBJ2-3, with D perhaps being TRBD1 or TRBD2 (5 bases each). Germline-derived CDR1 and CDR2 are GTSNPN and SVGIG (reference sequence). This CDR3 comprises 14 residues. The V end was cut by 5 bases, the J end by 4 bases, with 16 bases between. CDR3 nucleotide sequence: TGTGCCTGGGGAGAGAAGAGGGGAGCAGATACGCAGTATTTT. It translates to CAWGEKRGADTQYF.

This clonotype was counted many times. CDR3 nucleotides: TGTGCCAGCAGCTTAGCCGGACGGAACACCGGGGAGCTGTTTTTT. Translation gives CASSLAGRNTGELFF. The V call is TRBV7-2, the J call TRBJ2-2; no clear D gene. The ends were cut back, 0 bases at V and 1 base at J, with 6 bases in the middle. The CDR3 loop spans 15 amino acids. Germline lookup yields CDR1 SGHTA and CDR2 FQGNSA.

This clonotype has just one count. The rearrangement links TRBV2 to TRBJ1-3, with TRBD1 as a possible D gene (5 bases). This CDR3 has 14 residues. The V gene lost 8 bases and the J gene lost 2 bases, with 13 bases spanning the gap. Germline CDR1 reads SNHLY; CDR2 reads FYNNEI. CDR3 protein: CASGGEGPGNTIYF. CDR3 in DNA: TGTGCCAGCGGGGGTGAGGGACCTGGAAACACCATATATTTT.

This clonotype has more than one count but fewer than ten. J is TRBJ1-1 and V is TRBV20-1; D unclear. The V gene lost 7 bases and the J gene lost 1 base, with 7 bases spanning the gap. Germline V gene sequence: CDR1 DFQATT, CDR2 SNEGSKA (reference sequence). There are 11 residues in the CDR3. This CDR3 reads CSGAENTEAFF. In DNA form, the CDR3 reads TGCAGTGGGGCAGAGAACACTGAAGCTTTCTTT.

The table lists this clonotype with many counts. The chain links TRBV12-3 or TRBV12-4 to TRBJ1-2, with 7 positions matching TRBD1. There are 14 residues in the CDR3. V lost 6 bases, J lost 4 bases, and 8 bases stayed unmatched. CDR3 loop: CASRIWGQPYGYTF. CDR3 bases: TGTGCCAGCAGGATTTGGGGACAGCCCTATGGCTACACCTTC.

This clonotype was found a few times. The CDR3 nucleotides read TGTGCCACCAGCCCAGGGGGGTACACAGATACGCAGTATTTT. Translation gives CATSPGGYTDTQYF. The chain employs TRBV27 and TRBJ2-3, with a weak D call TRBD1 (7 bases). The CDR3 extends over 14 amino acids. Trimming stripped 10 bases from V and 2 bases from J, with 16 bases between. The germline CDR1 and CDR2 sequences are MNHEY and SMNVEV (reference sequence).

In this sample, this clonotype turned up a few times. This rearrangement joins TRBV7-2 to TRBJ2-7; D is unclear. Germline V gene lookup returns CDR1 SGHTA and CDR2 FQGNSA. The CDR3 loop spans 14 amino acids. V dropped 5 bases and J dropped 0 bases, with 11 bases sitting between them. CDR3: CASSPRTFSYEQYF. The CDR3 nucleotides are TGTGCCAGCAGCCCAAGAACTTTCTCCTACGAGCAGTACTTC.

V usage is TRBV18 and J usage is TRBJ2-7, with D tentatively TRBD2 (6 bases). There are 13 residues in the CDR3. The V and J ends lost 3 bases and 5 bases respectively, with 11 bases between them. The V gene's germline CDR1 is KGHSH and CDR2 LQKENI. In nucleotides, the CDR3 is TGTGCCAGCTCACCGCGGGGTCCTAACGAGCAGTACTTC. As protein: CASSPRGPNEQYF.

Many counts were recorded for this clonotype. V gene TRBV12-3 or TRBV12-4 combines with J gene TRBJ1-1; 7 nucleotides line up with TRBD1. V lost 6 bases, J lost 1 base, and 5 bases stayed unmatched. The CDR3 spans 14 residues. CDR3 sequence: CASRAGQTNTEAFF. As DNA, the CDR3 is TGTGCCAGCAGAGCGGGACAGACGAACACTGAAGCTTTCTTT.